The source of this TCR beta chain is a study of T-cell reconstitution after alpha-beta-depleted transplantation in children (dated by TCRdb to 2016 to 2018). Describing the broader study: Using TCR repertoire profiling, the study quantitatively followed how T-cell immune reconstitution unfolded in children after TCRalphabeta/CD19-depleted allogeneic hematopoietic cell transplantation. Points the paper makes about the study in general: The high TCRbeta diversity at day 60 in some patients was ascribed to recipient T cells and intrathymic progenitors that had survived conditioning. The apparently early alphabetaT-cell count recovery about two months after transplant was reportedly dependent on only several hundred rapidly expanded clones derived from non-depleted graft cells. The frequencies of hyperexpanded clones fell over the following months, and after one year, T-cell counts and TCRbeta diversity were mostly attributed to newly produced T cells.

This clonotype appeared many times. The specificity of this receptor is unknown. Base qualities are not recorded, but no much larger clone differs from it by a single base. The method was PCR. TCRdb shows the sequencer as Illumina HiSeq 2500. TCR library preparation used molecular barcoding, with unique molecular identifiers applied to normalize quantification of the TCRbeta repertoire. Clones were called with MiXCR by TCRdb after fastp trimmed the public reads at Q25, and only in-frame beta chains were retained. One record per CDR3 amino acid sequence lists the most common genes and DNA. A total of 200,000 to 250,000 distinct CDR3 sequences appear in this sample, 20% to 30% of them only once. The leading ten clones occupy approximately 2.5% of the sample. The sample's treatment or condition label is to be understood as: allogeneic hematopoietic cell transplantation with graft depleted of TCRalphabeta T cells and CD19 B cells. Transplant recipients were children who received TCRalphabeta/CD19-depleted allogeneic hematopoietic cell grafts.

Per the germline V gene, SGHRS is the CDR1 and YFSETQ is the CDR2. The V end loses 4 bases and the J end loses 0 bases, and a stretch of 16 bases separates them. The CDR3 covers 16 residues, taking in both the cysteine and the phenylalanine. CDR3 DNA is the only sequence kept; it has 48 bases, read in frame from the first base. Sample: PBMCs, taken before TCRalphabeta/CD19-depleted stem cell transplant. The receptor was derived from a girl aged 2 to 10 with Fanconi anemia, due to receive a stem cell transplant. The chain is encoded by TRBV5-1 joined to TRBJ1-1; TRBD1 is a possible D gene, resting on 6 matching bases. The nucleotide sequence is TGCGCCAGCAGCCCCGACAGGAGACTTATGAACACTGAAGCTTTCTTT. The resulting protein is CASSPDRRLMNTEAFF.